The 22 T cell receptor beta chains given below trace back to one sample, sequenced in a study of molecular identifiers for immune sequencing clone quantification (dated by TCRdb to 2016 to 2019). Library method: PCR. TCRdb names Illumina HiSeq 4000 as the instrument used. In TCRdb, the public reads were trimmed at Q25 with fastp and aligned with MiXCR, with productive beta chains retained. Rows merge per CDR3 protein into single entries with the most common DNA and genes. In this sample the table shows 550,000 to 750,000 distinct CDR3 sequences, nearly 20% of which occur a single time. The ten largest make up roughly 0.83% of the sample. The sequenced sample consisted of naive CD8+ T cells from blood, with Jurkat cell RNA spiked in. Sample cell subset or site, as interpreted from the label and publication: FACS-sorted CD8+CD4-CCR7+CD45RA+ naive T cells. The receptors stem from a human donor in good health. Some libraries in this study had Jurkat cell RNA spiked in.

This clonotype occurred many times. The chain links TRBV29-1 to TRBJ2-7; D perhaps matches TRBD1 (7 bases). Trimming removed 0 bases from V and 4 bases from J, with 16 bases in between. The CDR3 runs 15 residues. Per the germline V gene, CDR1 is SQVTM and CDR2 is ANQGSEA. The CDR3 bases are TGCAGCGTTGAAGACCCCTCGACAGGGAGGTACGAGCAGTACTTC. Amino acids: CSVEDPSTGRYEQYF.

Concerning this clonotype: This sequence may be a read error, since a much larger clone differs from it by one base. This chain connects TRBV2 to TRBJ2-1, with 8 nucleotides matching TRBD2. The CDR3 loop spans 15 amino acids. Germline V gives CDR1 SNHLY, CDR2 FYNNEI. The CDR3 is CASRELADSYSEQFF. DNA for the CDR3: TGTGCCAGCAGGGAACTAGCGGACTCCTACAGTGAGCAGTTCTTC.

This sequence joins TRBV27 and TRBJ2-7, with a tentative D call TRBD2 (7 bases). This CDR3 contains 15 residues. Germline V gene sequence: CDR1 MNHEY, CDR2 SMNVEV (reference sequence). V lost 3 bases, J lost 3 bases, and 15 bases lay in between. CDR3 nucleotides: TGTGCCAGCAGTTTTGAGGTGGGGGGGCTCTACGAGCAGTACTTC. It codes for CASSFEVGGLYEQYF.

This clonotype turned up a few times. The chain links TRBV7-8 to TRBJ2-5, with D possibly matching TRBD2 (6 bases). This CDR3 has 17 residues. Trimming shortened V by 5 bases and J by 1 base, and 20 bases separated the two germline ends. CDR1 and CDR2 (germline): SGHVS, FQNEAQ. CDR3 sequence (DNA): TGTGCCAGCAGCCCCATCGGGTGGGGCGGGGTCCAAGAGACCCAGTACTTC. This sequence encodes CASSPIGWGGVQETQYF.

This clonotype came up many times. CDR3 loop: CSARFGGSYEQYF. In nucleotides, the CDR3 is TGCAGTGCTAGGTTCGGGGGATCCTACGAGCAGTACTTC. The chain employs TRBV20-1 and TRBJ2-7; D is possibly TRBD2 (6 bases). V was shortened by 3 bases and J by 1 base, with 10 bases between the two germline ends. Germline assignment: CDR1 DFQATT and CDR2 SNEGSKA (reference sequence). The length of the CDR3 is 13 residues.

This clonotype was counted at least ten times. The chain carries TRBV4-3 and TRBJ2-7, with D unclear. V was trimmed by 1 base and J by 3 bases, leaving 16 bases between them. The CDR3 has 16 residues. Looked up from germline, CDR1 is LGHNA and CDR2 is YSLEER. CDR3 in amino acids: CASSQGLAAFDYEQYF. The CDR3 bases are TGCGCCAGCAGCCAAGGTCTCGCGGCATTCGACTACGAGCAGTACTTC.

Comments on this clonotype: This may arise from a read error, as a much more abundant clone is one base away. CDR3 nucleotides: TGCAGTGCTCGCCCGGACGGGGGAAACACTGAAGCTTTCTTT. It encodes CSARPDGGNTEAFF. The chain has TRBV20-1 and TRBJ1-1; possible D gene TRBD1, 5 bases. V was clipped by 5 bases and J by 2 bases, with 15 bases between them. The CDR3 consists of 14 residues. The germline CDR1 and CDR2 sequences are DFQATT and SNEGSKA (reference sequence).

This clonotype was seen at least ten times. V and J are TRBV7-9 and TRBJ1-5; D may be TRBD1 (6 bases). This CDR3 has 14 amino acids. The germline V gene encodes CDR1 SEHNR and CDR2 FQNEAQ (reference sequence). Between the trimmed V and J ends, which lost 5 bases and 7 bases, there was a span of 15 bases. The CDR3 coding sequence is TGTGCCAGCAGCCAGCAGGGGATAGGCCAGCCCCAGCATTTT. This gives the protein CASSQQGIGQPQHF.

This clonotype has a count of ten or more. This chain links TRBV10-2 with TRBJ2-7, with 9 bases lining up with TRBD2. The CDR3 is made up of 17 amino acids. Per germline, CDR1 WSHSY and CDR2 SAAADI. The ends lost 9 bases at V and 4 bases at J; junction bases unmatched: 19. CDR3 coding DNA: TGCGCCAGGAGGACTAGCGCGGGGGGACGAGCCGTTTACGAGCAGTACTTC. This codes for CARRTSAGGRAVYEQYF.

Details on this clonotype: Its ends do not fully match the called genes, so a read error is possible. The V gene is TRBV27, the J gene TRBJ2-1; weak D call: TRBD1 (6 bases). Per germline, CDR1 MNHEY and CDR2 SMNVEV (reference sequence). The CDR3 extends over 16 amino acids. In DNA form, the CDR3 reads TGTGCCAGCAGTTTCTCGACAGGCCGCTCCTACAATAAGCAGTTCTTC. This encodes CASSFSTGRSYNKQFF.

The table lists this clonotype with many counts. J is TRBJ2-3 and V is TRBV20-1; possible D gene TRBD2, 6 bases. In germline, CDR1 is DFQATT, CDR2 SNEGSKA (reference sequence). CDR3 size: 17 residues. V was shortened by 1 base and J by 3 bases, with 20 bases between the two germline ends. The chain's CDR3 is CSARVLARGFGTDTQYF. The CDR3, as DNA: TGCAGTGCTAGAGTCCTAGCGAGGGGATTTGGGACAGATACGCAGTATTTT.

This clonotype was observed a few times. The gene calls are TRBV5-5 and TRBJ2-1, with 7 bases matching TRBD1. CDR3 length equals 13 residues. Germline assignment: CDR1 SGHKS and CDR2 YYEKEE (reference sequence). V was clipped by 3 bases and J by 9 bases; unmatched bases: 6. The CDR3 loop is CASSWVQGIEQFF. Here the CDR3 DNA reads TGTGCCAGCAGCTGGGTACAGGGGATTGAGCAGTTCTTC.

As regards this clonotype: Given a much more abundant clone one base away, this may be a read error. The DNA for the CDR3 is TGTGCCAGCAGCGTAGGGGGGACTGGGGAGCAGTACTTC. This codes for CASSVGGTGEQYF. This chain links TRBV9 with TRBJ2-7; a weak D match, TRBD2 (6 bases). The germline CDR1 and CDR2 sequences are SGDLS and YYNGEE. V lost 0 bases to trimming and J lost 7 bases, with 11 bases between them. The CDR3 loop spans 13 amino acids.

This clonotype was seen a handful of times. This chain uses TRBV6-6 with TRBJ2-2; 8 bases are shared with TRBD1. V dropped 8 bases and J dropped 4; count of bases not matched to a gene: 3. Germline V lookup: CDR1 MNHNY, CDR2 SVGAGI (reference sequence). The CDR3 is 13 amino acids. The DNA of the CDR3 is TGTGCCAGCCGGGACAGGCTCACCGGGGAGCTGTTTTTT. Translating it yields CASRDRLTGELFF.

This clonotype was seen ten or more times. This chain uses TRBV30 with TRBJ2-3, with D maybe TRBD1 (6 bases). Germline V gene data show CDR1 as GTSNPN and CDR2 as SVGIG (reference sequence). The CDR3 spans 14 residues. Trimming pared 5 bases from V and 1 base from J, leaving 13 bases between. The CDR3 DNA reads as TGTGCCTGGTCAGGGGTGGGGGGCACAGATACGCAGTATTTT. Translation gives CAWSGVGGTDTQYF.

This clonotype was seen at least ten times. The rearrangement links TRBV6-5 to TRBJ2-7; weak D call: TRBD1 (5 bases). Germline V gene sequence: CDR1 MNHEY, CDR2 SVGAGI. The CDR3 consists of 15 residues. The V gene lost 0 bases and the J gene lost 0 bases, with 9 bases spanning the gap. CDR3 sequence reads: CASSYSGASSYEQYF. The CDR3 DNA reads as TGTGCCAGCAGTTACTCAGGGGCAAGCTCCTACGAGCAGTACTTC.

This clonotype was observed a handful of times. V and J are TRBV18 and TRBJ2-7; 9 nucleotides align to TRBD1. Germline loops: CDR1 KGHSH, CDR2 LQKENI. CDR3 length: 16 amino acids. V lost 2 bases and J lost 4; bases outside the gene matches: 9. The CDR3 reads CASSPTGTGWQYEQYF. DNA for the CDR3: TGTGCCAGCTCACCAACGGGGACAGGGTGGCAGTACGAGCAGTACTTC.

As to this clonotype: A much larger clonotype is one base distant, so this may be a read error. The chain combines TRBV6-5 with TRBJ1-1; 7 bases line up with TRBD1. This CDR3 has 13 residues. Germline V gene lookup returns CDR1 MNHEY and CDR2 SVGAGI. Written as DNA, the CDR3 is TGTGCCGGCAGTTACCACAGGGGAAGTGAAGCTTTCTTT. Protein product: CAGSYHRGSEAFF.

This chain uses TRBV19 with TRBJ2-1; D remains unclear. The CDR3 consists of 13 residues. Germline CDR1 and CDR2: LNHDA and SQIVND (reference sequence). V was shortened by 3 bases and J by 4 bases, with 7 bases between the two germline ends. CDR3 amino acids: CASSIMGYNEQFF. Here the CDR3 DNA reads TGTGCCAGTAGTATTATGGGATACAATGAGCAGTTCTTC.

V gene TRBV27 combines with J gene TRBJ1-5; 8 bases agree with TRBD1. The V segment lost 2 bases and the J segment 2 bases; nucleotides outside the gene matches: 5. Germline V gene sequence: CDR1 MNHEY, CDR2 SMNVEV (reference sequence). CDR3 length: 16 residues. CDR3 DNA: TGTGCCAGCAGTTTACGACTGGGACAGGGCAATCAGCCCCAGCATTTT. As protein: CASSLRLGQGNQPQHF.

This clonotype was seen at least ten times. The rearrangement links TRBV4-1 to TRBJ1-1, with 7 positions matching TRBD1. This CDR3 region has 15 residues. The trim removed 3 bases at V and 1 base at J, leaving 5 bases unmatched. The germline gives CDR1 MGHRA, CDR2 YSYEKL. The CDR3 region is CASSHEDRANTEAFF. DNA of the CDR3: TGCGCCAGCAGCCATGAAGACAGGGCGAACACTGAAGCTTTCTTT.

In its sample, this clonotype was seen many times. The V and J genes are TRBV5-6 and TRBJ1-1; D is perhaps TRBD1 (5 bases). CDR3 size: 15 residues. V was cut by 4 bases and J by 4 bases, with 17 bases left in between. CDR1 is SGHDT, CDR2 YYEEEE, per germline. CDR3 amino acids: CASSPDSLWSTEAFF. The DNA of the CDR3 is TGTGCCAGCAGCCCTGACAGCCTGTGGAGCACTGAAGCTTTCTTT.